The rows below give T cell receptor beta chains drawn from one sample of a study of human T cells and chemical hapten exposure. TCRdb reprocessed the RACE reads via MiXCR and lists one record per CDR3 protein. Of under 450,000 distinct CDR3 sequences listed, under 6.5% are singletons. The sequenced sample was whole blood, obtained in connection with sensitization to the hapten diphenylcyclopropenone (DPC). These receptors all stem from a woman between 18 and 29 years old with alopecia areata. Some clones in this sample may be carry-over from other donors' samples. Each CDR3 is given with its conserved first and last residue. The D gene is left open where the match is weak. Not every row has a clone size; where given, it reads once, few, many or a size class.

>TRBJ1-3|TRBV7-2|NA|NA
TGTGCCAGCAGCTTGATAGCCCTGAGAGACACCATATATTTT
CASSLIALRDTIYF
>TRBJ1-1|TRBV6-2/TRBV6-3|NA|NA
TGTGCCAGCAGGGGAGATCATAACACTGAAGCTTTCTTT
CASRGDHNTEAFF
>TRBJ2-7|TRBV5-8|TRBD1|few
TGTGCCAGCAGCTTGTGGACAGGGGCCGACTACGAGCAGTACTTC
CASSLWTGADYEQYF
>TRBJ1-3|TRBV29-1|NA|many
TGCAGCGTTTTACAGGGTACGGAAAACACCATATATTTT
CSVLQGTENTIYF
>TRBJ2-4|TRBV6-2/TRBV6-3|TRBD1|NA
TGTGCCAGCAGTCAACAGGGGGCAAACATTCAGTACTTC
CASSQQGANIQYF
>TRBJ2-7|TRBV13|NA|few
TGTGCCAGCAGGCCTGGGGGGCGCGCCTACGAGCAGTACTTC
CASRPGGRAYEQYF
>TRBJ2-5|TRBV6-5|NA|few
TGTGCCAGCAGTTCCCCTAGCTTTGCCGGCACCCAGTACTTC
CASSSPSFAGTQYF
>TRBJ2-1|TRBV12-3/TRBV12-4|TRBD2|few
TGTGCCAGCAGTTTCCCGCGGGGGGGGGACAATGAGCAGTTCTTC
CASSFPRGGDNEQFF
>TRBJ1-2|TRBV12-3/TRBV12-4|NA|many
TGTGCCAGCAGCTTGACAGCTAACTATGGCTACACCTTC
CASSLTANYGYTF
>TRBJ2-3|TRBV6-5|TRBD1|few
TGTGCCAGCCGCCCGGACAGGGTCCGGCCGGATACGCAGTATTTT
CASRPDRVRPDTQYF
>TRBJ2-3|TRBV29-1|NA|few
TGCAGCGTTGAGGAGGTTGGAGATACGCAGTATTTT
CSVEEVGDTQYF
>TRBJ2-3|TRBV12-5|TRBD2|NA
TGTGCTAGTGGTCGTAGCGGGAGAACTAGCACAGATACGCAGTATTTT
CASGRSGRTSTDTQYF
>TRBJ1-1|TRBV7-9|NA|NA
TGTGCCAGCAGCCTCATGAAGCACGCGGGCCTGAACACTGAAGCTTTCTTT
CASSLMKHAGLNTEAFF
>TRBJ2-5|TRBV7-9|NA|NA
TGTGCCAGCAGCTTAGAACCCAAGGGGACCCAGTACTTC
CASSLEPKGTQYF
>TRBJ2-7|TRBV15|NA|NA
TGTGCCACCAGCAGAGAGAGGGGATTCGCCTACGAGCAGTACTTC
CATSRERGFAYEQYF
>TRBJ2-6|TRBV24-1|NA|many
TGTGCCACCAGTGATTTAAAGGCTGATGGGGCCAACGTCCTGACTTTC
CATSDLKADGANVLTF
>TRBJ2-7|TRBV5-6|NA|NA
TGTGCCAGCTTCGGGGGCGGAAACTACGAGCAGTACTTC
CASFGGGNYEQYF
>TRBJ1-3|TRBV6-1|NA|many
TGTGCCAGCAGTGAAAGTGCGCTACTCGTCTCTGGAAACACCATATATTTT
CASSESALLVSGNTIYF
>TRBJ2-1|TRBV24-1|TRBD1|many
TGTGCCACCAGTGATCCCCGACAGGGGGCGGGTGAGCAGTTCTTC
CATSDPRQGAGEQFF
>TRBJ2-3|TRBV27|NA|few
TGTGCCAGCAGTCTCCCCTCGGAGGGGGGCGGCACAGATACGCAGTATTTT
CASSLPSEGGGTDTQYF
>TRBJ1-1|TRBV5-5|NA|many
TGTGCCAGCAGCTTGGCCGCAGATACGAACACTGAAGCTTTCTTT
CASSLAADTNTEAFF
>TRBJ1-3|TRBV7-2|TRBD1|NA
TGTGCCAGCAGCTTCACAGGGGGCGGCTTCTCTGGAAACACCATATATTTT
CASSFTGGGFSGNTIYF
>TRBJ2-3|TRBV7-2|TRBD2|NA
TGTGCCAGCAGCTTAGCGCTAGCGGGGTCCACGCAGTATTTT
CASSLALAGSTQYF
>TRBJ2-5|TRBV18|NA|NA
TGTGCCAGCTCACCACGGCAGGTAGAGACCCAGTACTTC
CASSPRQVETQYF
>TRBJ2-7|TRBV4-2|NA|many
TGTGCCAGCAGCCAAGGACAGACGGTGTACGAGCAGTACTTC
CASSQGQTVYEQYF
>TRBJ1-1|TRBV4-1|NA|NA
TGCGCCAGCAGCCAAATTAACACTGAAGCTTTCTTT
CASSQINTEAFF
>TRBJ1-1|TRBV3-1|NA|few
TGTGCCAGCAGCCAAGAGGGGCGGACTGAAGCTTTCTTT
CASSQEGRTEAFF
>TRBJ2-3|TRBV4-2|NA|NA
TGTGCCAGCAGCGAAGAAAGGGGCCTTGGTAGCACAGATACGCAGTATTTT
CASSEERGLGSTDTQYF
>TRBJ2-5|TRBV11-3|TRBD1|many
TGTGCCAGCAGCCATTTCTCGACAGGGGAAGAGACCCAGTACTTC
CASSHFSTGEETQYF
>TRBJ1-6|TRBV4-3|NA|NA
TGCGCCAGCAGCCCCTCCCCCGGGCCCAATTCACCCCTCCACTTT
CASSPSPGPNSPLHF
>TRBJ2-7|TRBV20-1|NA|few
TGCAGTGCTAGTCCAAGGCAGAGCTCCTACGAGCAGTACTTC
CSASPRQSSYEQYF
>TRBJ2-1|TRBV20-1|TRBD2|few
TGCAGTGCTAGAGATCCGGGAGGAGCGGGGCAGTTCTTC
CSARDPGGAGQFF
>TRBJ2-3|TRBV11-2|TRBD2|NA
TGTGCCAGCAGCTTAGATCTCAGGACTAGCGGGGAGGAAGATACGCAGTATTTT
CASSLDLRTSGEEDTQYF
>TRBJ1-2|TRBV29-1|TRBD1|many
TGCAGCGTTGCGACAGGGGGCAACTATGGCTACACCTTC
CSVATGGNYGYTF
>TRBJ1-2|TRBV4-3|NA|many
TGCGCCAGCAGCCAAGATCAAGGAAGGGGAGGTGGCTACACCTTC
CASSQDQGRGGGYTF
>TRBJ1-2|TRBV4-3|NA|many
TGCGCCAGCAGCCAAGATATCCCGACAGGTGGATGGTTAGGCGGCTACACCTTC
CASSQDIPTGGWLGGYTF
>TRBJ2-3|TRBV9|TRBD1|many
TGTGCCAGCAGCGTATCTGGACAGGGGTTTAAAAGCACAGATACGCAGTATTTT
CASSVSGQGFKSTDTQYF